The 15 T cell receptor beta chains presented below share a single source sample, sequenced in a study of blood T cell repertoires in COVID-19. Sequencing was performed with immunoSEQ multiplex PCR; in TCRdb, only in-frame clones are kept and a portion is missing. The sample has about 270,000 clones, more than 75% seen once. Sequencing input: PBMCs or T cells enriched from blood (not recorded which). Receptors were obtained from a woman aged 60 to 75 in a cohort exposed to, infected with or recovered from COVID-19 (not recorded which).

The chain joins TRBV5-5 to TRBJ2-7, with TRBD2 as a possible D gene (6 bases). Trimming cost V 3 bases and J 2 bases, with 15 bases left between them. The CDR3 length is 15 residues. Germline assignment: CDR1 SGHKS and CDR2 YYEKEE (reference sequence). CDR3 DNA sequence: TGTGCCAGCAGCTACAACCCGGAGGGGACCTACGAGCAGTACTTC. Encoded protein: CASSYNPEGTYEQYF.

DNA for the CDR3: TGTGCCAGCAGCTCCAGGGGCGGGAGGGCGGCCTACGAGCAGTACTTC. Encoded protein: CASSSRGGRAAYEQYF. The chain is built from TRBV11-2 and TRBJ2-7; 9 positions agree with TRBD2. Germline values: CDR1 SGHAT, CDR2 FQNNGV. CDR3 size: 16 residues. V was pared by 4 bases and J by 2 bases, with 9 bases of the junction left unmatched.

The chain is built from TRBV5-1 and TRBJ2-2; 14 bases fit TRBD2. Per germline, CDR1 SGHRS and CDR2 YFSETQ. V was clipped by 3 bases and J by 3 bases; unmatched bases: 22. CDR3 size: 23 residues. The CDR3 nucleotides are TGCGCCAGCAGCTCACCGGGACTAGCGGGAGCGTCGATCCCTCGGTGGGACACCGGGGAGCTGTTTTTT. The encoded protein is CASSSPGLAGASIPRWDTGELFF.

The chain couples TRBV27 to TRBJ1-5; D is possibly TRBD1 (6 bases). CDR3 length: 14 residues. In germline, CDR1 is MNHEY, CDR2 SMNVEV (reference sequence). The V end was cut by 6 bases, the J end by 6 bases, with 15 bases between. The CDR3 DNA reads as TGTGCCAGCAGAGGGGGTGGATATGGTCAGCCCCAGCATTTT. Amino acid sequence: CASRGGGYGQPQHF.

The chain joins TRBV6-2 or TRBV6-3 to TRBJ2-1; 9 nucleotides line up with TRBD2. CDR1 is MNHEY, CDR2 SVGEGT, per germline. The CDR3 is made up of 15 amino acids. Trimming removed 5 bases from V and 5 bases from J; junction bases left unmatched: 7. The DNA for the CDR3 is TGTGCCAGCAGTCCGAGCGGGACTAGCCACAATGAGCAGTTCTTC. Its translation is CASSPSGTSHNEQFF.

This chain connects TRBV3-1 (or the pseudogene TRBV3-2) to TRBJ2-7, with 7 bases lining up with TRBD2. Looked up from germline, CDR1 is LGHDT and CDR2 is YNNKEL (reference sequence). The CDR3 extends over 12 amino acids. J lost 4 bases, V lost 11 bases, and 8 bases had no gene match. The CDR3 bases are TGTGCCGCCGGGGGGTACGCATACGAGCAGTACTTC. This translates into CAAGGYAYEQYF.

The CDR3 loop is CASSSPGQRDYEQYF. CDR3 coding DNA: TGTGCCAGCAGTTCACCGGGACAGAGAGACTACGAGCAGTACTTC. This rearrangement joins TRBV28 to TRBJ2-7, with 7 bases fitting TRBD1. V gave up 4 bases and J gave up 3 bases; unmatched junction bases: 9. Germline-derived CDR1 and CDR2 are MDHEN and SYDVKM. CDR3 size: 15 residues.

This chain links TRBV18 with TRBJ2-7, with TRBD2 as a possible D gene (6 bases). The V and J ends lost 0 bases and 6 bases respectively, with 9 bases between them. Looked up from germline, CDR1 is KGHSH and CDR2 is LQKENI. The CDR3 has 13 residues. In nucleotides, the CDR3 is TGTGCCAGCTCACCACCAGCGGGCGGCGAGCAGTACTTC. Its translation: CASSPPAGGEQYF.

Only a few counts were recorded for this clone. CDR3 protein: CASSATSGRNEQYF. The CDR3 DNA sequence: TGTGCCAGCAGTGCGACTAGCGGGAGAAACGAGCAGTACTTC. The chain has TRBV2 and TRBJ2-7; 12 nucleotides agree with TRBD2. V lost 4 bases, J lost 5 bases, and 3 bases stayed unmatched. Germline V CDR1 and CDR2: SNHLY, FYNNEI. This CDR3 contains 14 residues.

The chain couples TRBV24-1 to TRBJ2-3; TRBD2 matches at 7 bases. J was trimmed by 3 bases and V by 1 base; bases with no gene match: 6. Germline CDR1 is KGHDR and CDR2 is SFDVKD. The CDR3 length is 16 residues. The CDR3 protein is CATSDFVAGETDTQYF. CDR3 bases: TGTGCCACCAGTGATTTCGTCGCGGGAGAGACAGATACGCAGTATTTT.

The gene calls are TRBV10-2 and TRBJ1-4; 7 bases fit TRBD1. The CDR3 loop spans 14 amino acids. V shed 5 bases, J shed 4 bases, and the junction held 4 bases outside the gene matches. CDR1 and CDR2 (germline): WSHSY, SAAADI. CDR3 DNA sequence: TGCGCCAGCAGTTCAGGGGGACTTAATGAAAAACTGTTTTTT. It specifies CASSSGGLNEKLFF.

The V and J genes are TRBV5-6 and TRBJ2-7, with 8 positions matching TRBD1. CDR1 SGHDT and CDR2 YYEEEE come from the germline V gene. The CDR3 has 14 residues. V was clipped by 4 bases and J by 2 bases; unmatched bases: 5. CDR3 bases: TGTGCCAGCAGCCCAGACAGGGGTGCCTACGAGCAGTACTTC. It translates to CASSPDRGAYEQYF.

This sequence joins TRBV28 and TRBJ2-7; TRBD1 aligns across 11 bases. Germline V lookup: CDR1 MDHEN, CDR2 SYDVKM. This CDR3 comprises 17 residues. V shed 1 base, J shed 6 bases, and the junction held 11 bases outside the gene matches. The CDR3 region is CASSLLRLGDRGSEQYF. In DNA form, the CDR3 reads TGTGCCAGCAGTTTATTGAGATTGGGGGACAGGGGGTCCGAGCAGTACTTC.

The chain has TRBV15 and TRBJ1-1; D unclear. V was pared by 1 base and J by 0 bases, with 9 bases between. This CDR3 is built from 15 residues. CDR1 LNHNV and CDR2 YYDKDF come from the germline V gene (reference sequence). CDR3 sequence (DNA): TGTGCCACCAGCAGAGCGGGATGGTTGAACACTGAAGCTTTCTTT. Translation: CATSRAGWLNTEAFF.

The V call is TRBV28, the J call TRBJ2-1; TRBD2 agrees at 10 bases. The CDR3 covers 17 residues. J was trimmed by 5 bases and V by 6 bases; bases with no gene match: 13. Germline assignment: CDR1 MDHEN and CDR2 SYDVKM. The CDR3 bases are TGTGCCAGCAGCCAAAACGTAGGACTAGCGGTTCACAATGAGCAGTTCTTC. It specifies CASSQNVGLAVHNEQFF.